Presented here are 9 T cell receptor beta chains from one specimen sequenced in a study of shared clonotypes between healthy human individuals. Cells designated naive CD8 were CD45RO-negative and were positively selected for CCR7, with terminally differentiated effector memory CD45RA+ cells excluded. Some clones are missing from TCRdb's copy, which holds only in-frame ones; the method was immunoSEQ multiplex PCR. Of about 2 million clones listed, about 95% are singletons. The source material was naive CD8+ T cells sorted from blood. All receptors come from a man aged 18 to 29 in good health.

CDR3 in DNA: TGCGCCAGCAGCCGAGCTGACACCTCCTATGGCTACACCTTC. It specifies CASSRADTSYGYTF. V gene TRBV4-3 combines with J gene TRBJ1-2; D unclear. In germline, CDR1 is LGHNA, CDR2 YSLEER. The V end lost 4 bases, the J end lost 4 bases, and 13 bases lay between the germline ends. The CDR3 is made up of 14 amino acids.

V gene TRBV27 combines with J gene TRBJ2-3, with TRBD1 matching 9 bases. Germline V gene lookup returns CDR1 MNHEY and CDR2 SMNVEV (reference sequence). The CDR3 extends over 16 amino acids. Trimming took 1 base from V and 1 from J; bases not matched to a gene: 3. The CDR3 loop reads CASSLLGDRGTDTQYF. The CDR3 DNA follows: TGTGCCAGCAGTTTATTGGGGGACAGGGGCACAGATACGCAGTATTTT.

This chain joins TRBV6-5 and TRBJ1-6; D uncertain. With 5 bases removed from V and 4 bases from J, the gap between germline ends came to 9 bases. Germline values: CDR1 MNHEY, CDR2 SVGAGI. This CDR3 region has 14 residues. CDR3: CASSTVVYNSPLHF. DNA for the CDR3: TGTGCCAGCAGTACGGTAGTTTATAATTCACCCCTCCACTTT.

This chain joins TRBV5-1 and TRBJ2-1; 8 bases match TRBD2. V lost 4 bases, J lost 4 bases, and 10 bases stayed unmatched. CDR3 length: 16 amino acids. The germline V gene has CDR1 SGHRS and CDR2 YFSETQ. For the CDR3, the DNA is TGCGCCAGCAGCATGGAGGGCGGGGGGCTGTACAATGAGCAGTTCTTC. Translating it yields CASSMEGGGLYNEQFF.

This rearrangement joins TRBV6-5 to TRBJ2-1; D is perhaps TRBD1 or TRBD2 (5 bases each). Trimming took off 2 bases at V and 2 bases at J, with 13 bases between the two ends. The CDR3 sequence is 16 residues long. Germline assignment: CDR1 MNHEY and CDR2 SVGAGI. In DNA, the CDR3 is TGTGCCAGCAGTTACAGGGGAGTGAGCACCTACAATGAGCAGTTCTTC. Translated: CASSYRGVSTYNEQFF.

The J gene is TRBJ2-1, the V gene TRBV7-2; 8 bases are a match to TRBD2. The V gene's germline CDR1 is SGHTA and CDR2 FQGNSA. The CDR3 spans 15 residues. The trim removed 5 bases at V and 4 bases at J, leaving 7 bases unmatched. Here the CDR3 DNA reads TGTGCCAGCAGCCCCGCCGGGGGGGCGTACAATGAGCAGTTCTTC. This codes for CASSPAGGAYNEQFF.

The chain has TRBV27 and TRBJ1-4, with a tentative D call TRBD1 (5 bases). Germline-derived CDR1 and CDR2 are MNHEY and SMNVEV (reference sequence). V was shortened by 5 bases and J by 8 bases, with 15 bases between the two germline ends. The CDR3 spans 14 residues. CDR3 residues: CASSPVGAGEKLFF. CDR3 nucleotide sequence: TGTGCCAGCAGTCCCGTCGGGGCAGGCGAAAAACTGTTTTTT.

This clone was detected only once. This chain connects TRBV7-2 to TRBJ2-5, with 9 positions matching TRBD1. Germline trimming cut 4 bases from V and 5 bases from J; bases unmatched to any gene: 8. Germline V CDR1 and CDR2: SGHTA, FQGNSA. The CDR3 length is 15 residues. The CDR3 bases are TGTGCCAGCAGCTCGGTTACAGGGGGCGGGGAGACCCAGTACTTC. Translation: CASSSVTGGGETQYF.

This chain joins TRBV27 and TRBJ1-2; the D gene is possibly TRBD1 (6 bases). Germline lookup yields CDR1 MNHEY and CDR2 SMNVEV (reference sequence). The germline V and J ends were trimmed by 5 bases and 4 bases, with 14 bases remaining between them. This CDR3 spans 14 amino acids. The CDR3 bases are TGTGCCAGCAGTCCGGGACAATTGAGCTATGGCTACACCTTC. Amino acids: CASSPGQLSYGYTF.